This entry concerns a single TCR beta chain. Its antigen remains unknown. The data belong to a study of cytomegalovirus exposure and HLA in healthy donors. PCR primers comprised 60 Vbeta and 13 Jbeta primers. Some clones are missing from TCRdb's copy, which holds only in-frame ones; the method was immunoSEQ multiplex PCR. The sample yields under 35,000 clones, 35% to 55% seen once. V shed 4 bases and J 6 bases; nucleotides not matched to a gene: 10. The germline V gene encodes CDR1 SGHRS and CDR2 YFSETQ. This CDR3 contains 15 residues. Study findings and constraints: A later analysis reportedly found that, within productive TCRs, an Asian-associated ancestry cluster had fewer N-insertions than the mean observed across the approximately 700 donors. Later analysis showed TCR association rates varying by HLA locus, highest for DRB1 and lowest for HLA-C. A few chains tied to CMV proved CMV antigen-specific in vitro.

This clonotype was sampled from a woman between 45 and 60 years old in good health and CMV-seronegative. The sample comprised PBMCs. The chain joins TRBV5-1 to TRBJ1-5, with 7 bases that match TRBD1. This CDR3 is CASSPGTVGGQPQHF. CDR3 bases: TGCGCCAGCAGCCCCGGGACAGTGGGGGGTCAGCCCCAGCATTTT.